Listed below are T cell receptor beta chains from one sample, sequenced in a study of blood T cell repertoires in COVID-19. The assay was immunoSEQ multiplex PCR, and TCRdb's table has in-frame clones only and misses some. This sample has 110,000 or so clones, with approximately 85% found just once. Sample: peripheral blood. The receptors were gathered from a woman aged 55-69 years with COVID-19, enrolled during active disease. The CDR3 runs from the conserved cysteine through the conserved F or W. D genes are given only for firm matches. Some rows have no size entry. The others give once, few or many, or a class for an expanded clone.

. TRBJ1-2 TRBV9 . TGTGCCAGCAGCGTAGGGGCGGGGGTCGTTAGCTATGGCTACACCTTC CASSVGAGVVSYGYTF
. TRBJ2-3 TRBV13 TRBD2 TGTGCCAGCAGCCAGAGACGGGGGGGCGGCACAGATACGCAGTATTTT CASSQRRGGGTDTQYF
. TRBJ2-3 TRBV6-5 TRBD1 TGTGCCAGCAATATACAGGGGGCTGGCACAGATACGCAGTATTTT CASNIQGAGTDTQYF
. TRBJ1-5 TRBV6-5 . TGTGCCAGCAGTTACTCAGCGAATCAGCCCCAGCATTTT CASSYSANQPQHF
. TRBJ1-1 TRBV7-9 . TGTGCCAGCAGCTTCTCCTCGACAGAGATGAACACTGAAGCTTTCTTT CASSFSSTEMNTEAFF
. TRBJ2-7 TRBV30 . TGTGCCCTGGTGTGGGAGGCTTTCTCCTACGAGCAGTACTTC CALVWEAFSYEQYF
. TRBJ1-1 TRBV3-1/TRBV3-2 . TGTGCCAGCAGCCATGGGGGGAAAAGGACTGAAGCTTTCTTT CASSHGGKRTEAFF
. TRBJ1-2 TRBV19 . TGTGCCAGTAGACGACTCAGGGGCGGCTACACCTTC CASRRLRGGYTF
. TRBJ1-2 TRBV11-2 . TGTGCCAGCTCCTTAGCAGGGGTAAACTATGGCTACACCTTC CASSLAGVNYGYTF
. TRBJ2-1 TRBV27 . TGTGCCAGCAGTTCCGGGACTTATTACAATGAGCAGTTCTTC CASSSGTYYNEQFF
. TRBJ2-2 TRBV18 . TGTGCCAGCTCACTACTAGGCCCCGGGGAGCTGTTTTTT CASSLLGPGELFF
. TRBJ1-4 TRBV5-1 TRBD1 TGCGCCAGCAGCGTAACAGGGGCAACTAATGAAAAACTGTTTTTT CASSVTGATNEKLFF
. TRBJ1-5 TRBV2 . TGTGCCAGCGAAAGGGGAACGAGCAATCAGCCCCAGCATTTT CASERGTSNQPQHF
. TRBJ2-7 TRBV10-2 . TGCGCCAGCAGTGAGTCCAGTTCCTCCTACGAGCAGTACTTC CASSESSSSYEQYF
. TRBJ2-7 TRBV27 TRBD1 TGTGCCAGCAGTAGATCCGGGACAGCTTACGAGCAGTACTTC CASSRSGTAYEQYF
. TRBJ1-2 TRBV7-9 TRBD1 TGTGCCAGCAGTCAGGACAGGGCCTATGGCTACACCTTC CASSQDRAYGYTF
. TRBJ1-2 TRBV7-8 . TGTGCCAGCAGCTTAGCCCCCTTAACTTATGGCTACACCTTC CASSLAPLTYGYTF
. TRBJ1-2 TRBV19 TRBD1 TGTGCCAGTAGTACCGGACAGGGCCCATTAGGTGGCTACACCTTC CASSTGQGPLGGYTF
medium-sized TRBJ1-1 TRBV19 . TGTGCCAGTAGATACAATCGGGGAGGGGGGCAGACTGAAGCTTTCTTT CASRYNRGGGQTEAFF
medium-sized TRBJ1-1 TRBV29-1 . TGCAGCGCTTTGGGACAAGCCGGGGTGAACACTGAAGCTTTCTTT CSALGQAGVNTEAFF
. TRBJ1-2 TRBV6-5 TRBD1 TGTGCCAGCAGTTACTCGGCGACAGGGTCGGACACCTTC CASSYSATGSDTF
. TRBJ1-6 TRBV5-4 . TGTGCCAGCAGCTTGGCAGGGGTCTATAATTCACCCCTCCACTTT CASSLAGVYNSPLHF
. TRBJ2-7 TRBV4-2 . TGTGCCAGCAGCCAAAGTCTACGCTACGAGCAGTACTTC CASSQSLRYEQYF
. TRBJ1-5 TRBV2 . TGTGCCAGCAGTGAAGTCGGTCCGGGGAGCAATCAGCCCCAGCATTTT CASSEVGPGSNQPQHF
. TRBJ1-1 TRBV11-2 . TGTGCCAGCAGCCAAACCGGGACACCTGGAGCTTTCTTT CASSQTGTPGAFF